This section outlines one TCR beta chain sequence together with its context. These data are taken from a study of blood T cell repertoires in COVID-19. Turning to the study itself: Whether acute or convalescent, the COVID-19 samples came from the United States, Italy and Spain. T cells, B-cell-depleted T cells, or PBMCs provided the cDNA or gDNA that served as material.

Authors' methods: It was from reference gene primer amplification that nucleated cell counts were estimated. Assay used: immunoSEQ multiplex PCR; TCRdb lists only in-frame clones, some missing. V, J and clone size reflect that table, while D and trimming were determined from the DNA. This table holds over 300,000 clones, around 91% found once. The sequencing sample was made of peripheral blood. The receptor comes from a man between 18 and 35 years old with active or convalescent COVID-19.

The CDR3 nucleotides read TGCGCCAGCAGCTTGGAGGCCGGGAAGAACACTGAAGCTTTCTTT. It specifies CASSLEAGKNTEAFF. This chain connects TRBV5-1 to TRBJ1-1; D gene unclear. The V and J ends lost 0 bases and 1 base respectively, with 10 bases between them. The CDR3 has 15 amino acids. Germline V gives CDR1 SGHRS, CDR2 YFSETQ.